The 2 T cell receptor beta chains given below trace back to one sample, sequenced in a study of cytotoxic CD8 clonotypes in ibrutinib-treated CLL (dated by TCRdb to the early 2020s). The sample's time point label is to be understood as: progressive disease on ibrutinib. Libraries were prepared through the immunoSEQ multiplex PCR assay. In its TCRdb copy, this immuneACCESS table keeps in-frame sequences only and misses some clones. Where compared with another copy, unresolved V genes explain less than half of these, and the others have no known cause. A total of about 300,000 clones appear in this sample, 65% to 85% of them only once. Of the sample, approximately 5.1% falls within the top ten clones. Source: PBMCs, taken at disease progression, from a patient treated with ibrutinib. The receptors originated from a human donor with chronic lymphocytic leukemia.

The chain recombines TRBV19 with TRBJ2-7; 10 positions agree with TRBD2. This CDR3 is built from 16 residues. Germline V gene sequence: CDR1 LNHDA, CDR2 SQIVND (reference sequence). The junction had 12 bases not matched to a gene; V was cut back by 6 bases and J by 4 bases. The CDR3 coding sequence is TGTGCCAGTAGCCCGGCGGCGCTAGCGGGAGTGTACGAGCAGTACTTC. Protein sequence: CASSPAALAGVYEQYF.

This rearrangement joins TRBV7-9 to TRBJ2-7; weak D call: TRBD1 (5 bases). This CDR3 contains 14 residues. Germline assignment: CDR1 SEHNR and CDR2 FQNEAQ (reference sequence). Trimming left V 2 bases short and J 3 bases short, with 11 bases between. The CDR3 DNA reads as TGTGCCAGCAGCTTAACCCAGGGATACTACGAGCAGTACTTC. Translation: CASSLTQGYYEQYF.